This section outlines one TCR beta chain sequence together with its context. Germline lookup yields CDR1 SNHLY and CDR2 FYNNEI. The CDR3 covers 14 residues. The trim removed 6 bases at V and 6 bases at J, leaving 8 bases unmatched. The sample is drawn from a study of blood T cell repertoires in COVID-19. Membership in each cohort depended on participant-reported clinical history. Either two negative PCRs, clearance, or symptom resolution qualified Cohort 3 donors as recovered. Sequenced by immunoSEQ multiplex PCR; TCRdb stores in-frame clones only, minus some. Here the sample spans about 280,000 clones, around nine tenths being singletons.

The sample was PBMCs or T cells enriched from blood (not recorded which). The chain employs TRBV2 and TRBJ2-7, with 10 bases matching TRBD1. The sequence derives from a woman aged 40 to 50 who had recovered from COVID-19. The CDR3: CASSKGTGASEQYF. CDR3 nucleotides: TGTGCCAGCAGCAAAGGGACAGGGGCCTCCGAGCAGTACTTC.